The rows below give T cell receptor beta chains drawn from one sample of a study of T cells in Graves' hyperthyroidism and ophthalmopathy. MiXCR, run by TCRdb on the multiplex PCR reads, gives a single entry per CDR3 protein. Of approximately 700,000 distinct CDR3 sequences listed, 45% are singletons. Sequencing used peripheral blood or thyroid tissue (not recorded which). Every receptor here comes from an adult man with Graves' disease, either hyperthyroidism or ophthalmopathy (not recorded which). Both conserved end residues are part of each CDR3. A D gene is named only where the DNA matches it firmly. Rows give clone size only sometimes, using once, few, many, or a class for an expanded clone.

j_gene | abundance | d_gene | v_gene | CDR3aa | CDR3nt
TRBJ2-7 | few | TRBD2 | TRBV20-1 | CSASGLAGAHYEQYF | TGCAGTGCTAGTGGGCTAGCGGGGGCCCACTACGAGCAGTACTTC
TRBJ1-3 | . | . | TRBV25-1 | CASSATGISGNTIYF | TGTGCCAGCAGTGCCACTGGGATCTCTGGAAACACCATATATTTT
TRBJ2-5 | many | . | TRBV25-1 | CASSEPGMKETQYF | TGTGCCAGCAGTGAACCCGGAATGAAAGAGACCCAGTACTTC
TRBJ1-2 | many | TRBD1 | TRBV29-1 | CSVDMDRGDYGYTF | TGCAGCGTTGATATGGACAGGGGAGACTATGGCTACACCTTC
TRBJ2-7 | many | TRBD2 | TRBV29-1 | CSVEVGSGSGNEQYF | TGCAGCGTTGAAGTGGGAAGCGGGAGCGGGAACGAGCAGTACTTC
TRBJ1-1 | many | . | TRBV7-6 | CASSEDVNTEAFF | TGTGCCAGCAGCGAGGATGTGAACACTGAAGCTTTCTTT
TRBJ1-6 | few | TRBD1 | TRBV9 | CASSGPGTEVNSPLHF | TGTGCCAGCAGCGGCCCCGGGACAGAAGTTAATTCACCCCTCCACTTT
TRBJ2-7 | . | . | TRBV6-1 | CASSEFLGASEQYF | TGTGCCAGCAGTGAATTTTTAGGGGCCAGTGAGCAGTACTTC
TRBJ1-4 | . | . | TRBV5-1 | CASRDLKGGLNEKLFF | TGCGCCAGCAGGGACCTAAAGGGGGGACTTAATGAAAAACTGTTTTTT
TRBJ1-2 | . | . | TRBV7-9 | CASSQERGGSYGYTF | TGTGCCAGCAGCCAAGAACGAGGGGGGAGCTATGGCTACACCTTC
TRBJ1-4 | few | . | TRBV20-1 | CSARTNRDGRWEKLFF | TGCAGTGCTAGAACTAACAGGGACGGCCGATGGGAAAAACTGTTTTTT
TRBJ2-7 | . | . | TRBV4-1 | CASSHGLAYEQYF | TGCGCCAGCAGCCATGGCCTCGCCTACGAGCAGTACTTC
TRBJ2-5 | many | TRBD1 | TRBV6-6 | CASSPTGTGMETQYF | TGTGCCAGCAGTCCGACCGGGACAGGAATGGAGACCCAGTACTTC
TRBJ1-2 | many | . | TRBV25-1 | CASSEVGFNYGYTF | TGTGCCAGCAGTGAAGTGGGATTTAACTATGGCTACACCTTC
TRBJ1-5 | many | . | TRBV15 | CATSRRQNQPQHF | TGTGCCACCAGCAGACGCCAAAATCAGCCCCAGCATTTT
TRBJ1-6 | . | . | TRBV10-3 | CANGSGHRSPLHF | TGTGCCAACGGGTCGGGGCATCGGTCACCCCTCCACTTT
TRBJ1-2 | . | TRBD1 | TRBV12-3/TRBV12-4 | CASSYGTGIGYTF | TGTGCCAGCAGTTACGGGACAGGAATTGGCTACACCTTC
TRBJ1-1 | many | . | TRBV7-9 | CASSPPGLVTEAFF | TGTGCCAGCAGCCCGCCCGGTCTAGTCACTGAAGCTTTCTTT
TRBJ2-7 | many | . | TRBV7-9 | CASSSPGHRPTYEQYF | TGTGCCAGCAGCTCGCCGGGACACAGGCCGACCTACGAGCAGTACTTC
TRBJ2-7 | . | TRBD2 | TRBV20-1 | CSARAIAGGRGEQYF | TGCAGTGCTAGAGCGATAGCGGGAGGGAGAGGCGAGCAGTACTTC
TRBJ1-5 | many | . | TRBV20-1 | CSARGTTGNTQPQHF | TGCAGTGCTAGAGGGACCACAGGGAATACTCAGCCCCAGCATTTT
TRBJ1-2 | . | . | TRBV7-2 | CASTRGGKTGENYGYTF | TGTGCCAGCACGAGGGGGGGGAAGACAGGAGAGAACTATGGCTACACCTTC
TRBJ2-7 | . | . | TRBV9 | CASSPRDKRYEQYF | TGTGCCAGCAGTCCACGGGACAAACGCTACGAGCAGTACTTC
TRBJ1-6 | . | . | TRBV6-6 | CASGAGGNSPLHF | TGTGCCAGCGGCGCTGGGGGGAATTCACCCCTCCACTTT
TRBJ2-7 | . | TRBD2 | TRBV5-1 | CASSLLAGGNEQYF | TGCGCCAGCAGCCTACTAGCGGGGGGTAACGAGCAGTACTTC